This T cell receptor beta chain was obtained from a study of T cell responses to AZD1222 COVID-19 vaccine. The wider study: Pooled samples include second doses given at about 4 or 12 weeks.

Germline assignment: CDR1 MNHEY and CDR2 SVGAGI. The CDR3 totals 11 residues. Trimming stripped 11 bases from V and 1 base from J, with 8 bases between. Study outcomes and limitations: White British people made up most donors, females outnumbered males, and clonal diversity was possibly underestimated. Targeting of unmutated variant regions was reportedly seen in nearly half of spike-specific TCRs. There were repertoire samples only from the period after the peak T cell response.

TCRdb's copy holds only in-frame clones and misses some; the assay was immunoSEQ multiplex PCR. This sample has 95,000 to 150,000 clones, with approximately 85% found just once. About this clone itself: Its antigen is unidentified.

This TCR was sampled from an adult in good health. The source material was peripheral blood, sampled on day 0 of AZD1222 vaccination. The chain employs TRBV6-5 and TRBJ1-1; D unresolved. The CDR3 DNA sequence: TGTGCCGGTACATCGAACACTGAAGCTTTCTTT. As protein: CAGTSNTEAFF.